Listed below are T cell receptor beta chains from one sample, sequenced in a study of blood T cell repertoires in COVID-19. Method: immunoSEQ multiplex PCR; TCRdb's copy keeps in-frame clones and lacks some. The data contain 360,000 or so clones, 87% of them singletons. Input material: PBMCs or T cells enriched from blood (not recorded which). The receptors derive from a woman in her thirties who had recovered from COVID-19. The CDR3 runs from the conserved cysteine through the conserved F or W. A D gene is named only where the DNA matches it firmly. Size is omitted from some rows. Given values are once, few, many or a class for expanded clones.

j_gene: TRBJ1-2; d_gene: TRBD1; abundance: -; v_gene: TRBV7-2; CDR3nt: TGTGCCAGCAGCACCCCACAGGGGGGATATGGCTACACCTTC; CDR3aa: CASSTPQGGYGYTF
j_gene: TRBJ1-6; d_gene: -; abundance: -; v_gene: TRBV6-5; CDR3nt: TGTGCCAGCAGTTCGACTGAGTATAATTCACCCCTCCACTTT; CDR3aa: CASSSTEYNSPLHF
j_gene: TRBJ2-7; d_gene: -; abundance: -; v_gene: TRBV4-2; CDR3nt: TGTGCCAGCAGCCAAGGACAGGACTACGAGCAGTACTTC; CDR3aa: CASSQGQDYEQYF
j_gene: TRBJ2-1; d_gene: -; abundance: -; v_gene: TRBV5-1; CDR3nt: TGCGCCAGCAGCTGGACGTCCGGGGATGAGCAGTTCTTC; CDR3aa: CASSWTSGDEQFF
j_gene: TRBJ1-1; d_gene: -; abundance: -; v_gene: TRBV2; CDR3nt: TGTGCCAGCAGTTTAGGCGGGACTGCTTTCTTT; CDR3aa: CASSLGGTAFF
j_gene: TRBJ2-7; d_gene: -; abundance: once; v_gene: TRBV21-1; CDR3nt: TGTGCCAGCAGCAACGGACAGGGTGCCTACGAGCAGTACTTC; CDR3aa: CASSNGQGAYEQYF
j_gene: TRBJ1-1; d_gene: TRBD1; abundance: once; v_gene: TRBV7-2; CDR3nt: TGTGCCAGCAGCTTAGTGGGGCTTAGGACAGGGGTCGTCACTGAAGCTTTCTTT; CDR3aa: CASSLVGLRTGVVTEAFF
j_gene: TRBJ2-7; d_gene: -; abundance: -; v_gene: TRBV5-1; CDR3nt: TGCGCCAGCAGCTTGGCCGAAAGGTCCAGAGGCTACGAGCAGTACTTC; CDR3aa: CASSLAERSRGYEQYF
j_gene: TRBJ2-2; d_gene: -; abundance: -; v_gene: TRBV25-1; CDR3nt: TGTGCCAGCAGTGATCCGGGTCCAAACACCGGGGAGCTGTTTTTT; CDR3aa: CASSDPGPNTGELFF
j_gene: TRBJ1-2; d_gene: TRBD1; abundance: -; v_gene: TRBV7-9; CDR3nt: TGTGCCAGCAGCTTTCGGGACAGGGGGCATGGCTACACCTTC; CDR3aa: CASSFRDRGHGYTF
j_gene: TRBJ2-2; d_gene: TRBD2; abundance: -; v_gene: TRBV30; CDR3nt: TGTGCCTGGAGTAGGAGGGGAGCGGGGGGGCCTTGGTACACCGGGGAGCTGTTTTTT; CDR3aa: CAWSRRGAGGPWYTGELFF
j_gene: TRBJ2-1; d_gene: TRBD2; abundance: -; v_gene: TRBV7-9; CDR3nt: TGTGCCAGCAGCCCCACAAGCGGGAGGGCCCTCAATGAGCAGTTCTTC; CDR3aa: CASSPTSGRALNEQFF
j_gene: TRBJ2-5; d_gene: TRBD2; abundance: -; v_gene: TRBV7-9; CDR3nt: TGTGCCAGCAGCTATGGGCTAGCGGCACAAGAGACCCAGTACTTC; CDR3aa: CASSYGLAAQETQYF
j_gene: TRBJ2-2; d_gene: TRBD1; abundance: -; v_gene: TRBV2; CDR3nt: TGTGCCAGCAGCAGAAAGAGCCCGGGACAGGGACTAAACACCGGGGAGCTGTTTTTT; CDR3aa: CASSRKSPGQGLNTGELFF
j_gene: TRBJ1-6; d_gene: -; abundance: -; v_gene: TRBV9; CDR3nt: TGTGCCAGCAGCGTAGATGGACTGGGGGCTCCGAATTCACCCCTCCACTTT; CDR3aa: CASSVDGLGAPNSPLHF
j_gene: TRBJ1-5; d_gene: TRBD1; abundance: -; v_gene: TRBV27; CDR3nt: TGTGCCAGCAGTACGGGACAGGGGAATCAGCCCCAGCATTTT; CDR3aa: CASSTGQGNQPQHF
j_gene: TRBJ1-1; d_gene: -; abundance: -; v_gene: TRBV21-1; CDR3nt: TGTGCCAGCAGCGCAACAGGGGGCACTGAAGCTTTCTTT; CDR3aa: CASSATGGTEAFF
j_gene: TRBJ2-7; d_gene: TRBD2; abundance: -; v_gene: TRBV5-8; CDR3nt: TGTGCCAGCAGCATTAGTGGGCTAGCGGAGTTCTACGAGCAGTACTTC; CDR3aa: CASSISGLAEFYEQYF
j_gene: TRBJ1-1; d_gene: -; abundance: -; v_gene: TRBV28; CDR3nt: TGTGCCAGCAGTTTAAATGCGGGAAACACTGAAGCTTTCTTT; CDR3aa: CASSLNAGNTEAFF
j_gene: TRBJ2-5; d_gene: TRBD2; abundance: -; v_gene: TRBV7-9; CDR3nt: TGTGCCAGCAGCTTTGCTAGCGGGAGAGGTGAGACCCAGTACTTC; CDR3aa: CASSFASGRGETQYF
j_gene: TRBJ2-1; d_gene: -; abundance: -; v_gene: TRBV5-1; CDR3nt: TGCGCCAGCAGCTTGACCCCTGGATCGGGGAATGAGCAGTTCTTC; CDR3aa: CASSLTPGSGNEQFF
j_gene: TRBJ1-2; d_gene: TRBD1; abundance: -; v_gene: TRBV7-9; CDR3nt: TGTGCCAGCAGCCCCGGGGACAGGGGGATGGACGGCTACACCTTC; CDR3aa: CASSPGDRGMDGYTF
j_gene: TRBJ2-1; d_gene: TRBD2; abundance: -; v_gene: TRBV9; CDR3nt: TGTGCCAGCAGCTTATTGCCGGGACTAGCGTTCAATGAGCAGTTCTTC; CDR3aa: CASSLLPGLAFNEQFF
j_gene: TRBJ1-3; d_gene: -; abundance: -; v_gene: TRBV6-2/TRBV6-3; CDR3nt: TGTGCCAGCAGTTACATCCCCGGGAGGGGAGGTGGAAACACCATATATTTT; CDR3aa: CASSYIPGRGGGNTIYF
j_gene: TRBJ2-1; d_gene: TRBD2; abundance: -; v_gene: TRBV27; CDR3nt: TGTGCCAGCGGGTTGGTGGGACTAGCGGGGGACGGTGAGCAGTTCTTC; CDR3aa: CASGLVGLAGDGEQFF
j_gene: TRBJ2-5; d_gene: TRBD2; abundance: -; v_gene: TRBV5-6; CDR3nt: TGTGCCAGCAGCTTGCGTAGCGGGAGAAGGGAGACCCAGTACTTC; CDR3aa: CASSLRSGRRETQYF
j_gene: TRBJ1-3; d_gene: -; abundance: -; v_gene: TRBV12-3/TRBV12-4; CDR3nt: TGTGCCAGCAGTTTAGCGCCAGGGATCACCATATATTTT; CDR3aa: CASSLAPGITIYF
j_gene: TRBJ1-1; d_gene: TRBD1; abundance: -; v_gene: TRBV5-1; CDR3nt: TGCGCCAGCAGCCATCCGACAGGGGGCACTGAAGCTTTCTTT; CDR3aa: CASSHPTGGTEAFF
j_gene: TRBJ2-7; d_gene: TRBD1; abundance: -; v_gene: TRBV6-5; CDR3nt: TGTGCCAGCAGTTACGGACAGGGGGCATTTTACGAGCAGTACTTC; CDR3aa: CASSYGQGAFYEQYF
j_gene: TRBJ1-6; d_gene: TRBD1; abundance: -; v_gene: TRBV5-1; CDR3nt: TGCGCCAGCAGCTTGAGACAGGGCCCTTCACCCCTCCACTTT; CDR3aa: CASSLRQGPSPLHF
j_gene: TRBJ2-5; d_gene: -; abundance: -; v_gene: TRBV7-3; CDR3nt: TGTGCCAGCAGCTCAAGGGGGGGAGAAGAGACCCAGTACTTC; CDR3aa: CASSSRGGEETQYF
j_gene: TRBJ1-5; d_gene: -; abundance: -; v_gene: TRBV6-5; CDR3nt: TGTGCCAGCAGCAAGGGGGGGCATCAGCCCCAGCATTTT; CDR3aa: CASSKGGHQPQHF
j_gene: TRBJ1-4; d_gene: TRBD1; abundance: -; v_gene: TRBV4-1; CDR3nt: TGCGCCAGCAGCCTTGGGACAGCAACTAATGAAAAACTGTTTTTT; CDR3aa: CASSLGTATNEKLFF
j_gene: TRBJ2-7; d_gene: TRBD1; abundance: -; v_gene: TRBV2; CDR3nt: TGTGCCAGCAAAGGGGGCATTCCCTACGAGCAGTACTTC; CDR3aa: CASKGGIPYEQYF
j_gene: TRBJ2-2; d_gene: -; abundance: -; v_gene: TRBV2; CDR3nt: TGTGCCAGCAGGAGGACCGGGGAGCTGTTTTTT; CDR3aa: CASRRTGELFF
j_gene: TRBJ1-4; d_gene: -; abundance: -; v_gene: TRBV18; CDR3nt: TGTGCCAGCTCACCGCAGCTTGACAGTGCAACTAATGAAAAACTGTTTTTT; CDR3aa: CASSPQLDSATNEKLFF
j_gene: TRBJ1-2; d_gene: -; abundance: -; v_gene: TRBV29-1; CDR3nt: TGCAGCGTTGAAGAAGATGAGGGAATCTATGGCTACACCTTC; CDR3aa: CSVEEDEGIYGYTF
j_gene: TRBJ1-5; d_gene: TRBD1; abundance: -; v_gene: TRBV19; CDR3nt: TGTGCCAGACAAAGGGGGCAGGGTCAGCCCCAGCATTTT; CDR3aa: CARQRGQGQPQHF
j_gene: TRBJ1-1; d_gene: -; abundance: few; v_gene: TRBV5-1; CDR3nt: TGCGCCAGCAGCTTACGCGGCGGCAACACTGAAGCTTTCTTT; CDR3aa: CASSLRGGNTEAFF
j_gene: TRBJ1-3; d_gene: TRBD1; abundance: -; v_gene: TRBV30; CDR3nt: TGTGCCTGGGAGAACCTTGACAGGGGGGTCGCTGGAAACACCATATATTTT; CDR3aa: CAWENLDRGVAGNTIYF
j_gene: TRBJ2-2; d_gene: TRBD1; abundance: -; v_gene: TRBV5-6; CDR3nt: TGTGCCAGCAGCTTGGGGGACAGGGATCCCGGGGAGCTGTTTTTT; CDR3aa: CASSLGDRDPGELFF
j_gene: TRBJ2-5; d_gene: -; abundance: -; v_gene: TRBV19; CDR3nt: TGTGCCAGCTCCTCAGGGAAGGAGACCCAGTACTTC; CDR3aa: CASSSGKETQYF
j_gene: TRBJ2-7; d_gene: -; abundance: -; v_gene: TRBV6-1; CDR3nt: TGTGCCAGCAGTGACAGTTACGAGCAGTACTTC; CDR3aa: CASSDSYEQYF
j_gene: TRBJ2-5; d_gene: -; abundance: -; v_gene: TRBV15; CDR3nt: TGTGCCACCAGCCGAGAAACCGGGGAGACCCAGTACTTC; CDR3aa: CATSRETGETQYF
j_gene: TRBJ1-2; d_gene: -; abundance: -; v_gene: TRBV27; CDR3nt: TGTGCCAGCAGCCCCATCTTCTGGGAGAACTATGGCTACACCTTC; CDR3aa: CASSPIFWENYGYTF
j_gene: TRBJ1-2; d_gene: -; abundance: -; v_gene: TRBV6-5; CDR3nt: TGTGCCAGCAGTTTCTCCCCGGGTTACTATGGCTACACCTTC; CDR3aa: CASSFSPGYYGYTF
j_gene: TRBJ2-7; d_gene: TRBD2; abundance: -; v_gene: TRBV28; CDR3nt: TGTGCCAGCAGCCACTCGACTAGCGGGAGCAACGAGCAGTACTTC; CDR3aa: CASSHSTSGSNEQYF
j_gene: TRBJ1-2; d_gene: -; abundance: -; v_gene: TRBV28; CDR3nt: TGTGCCAGCCGTATAGGGGCGAAGGGCTATGGCTACACCTTC; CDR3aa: CASRIGAKGYGYTF
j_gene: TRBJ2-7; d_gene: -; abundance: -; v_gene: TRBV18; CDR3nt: TGTGCCAGCTCACCTCGGTCGGGGGAAGAGCAGTACTTC; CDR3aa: CASSPRSGEEQYF
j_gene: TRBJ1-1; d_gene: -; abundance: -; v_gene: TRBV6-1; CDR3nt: TGTGCCAGCAGTGAAGCGCTACTGACTTTT; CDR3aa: CASSEALLTF
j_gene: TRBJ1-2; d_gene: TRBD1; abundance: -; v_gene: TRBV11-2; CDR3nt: TGTGCCAGCAGCTTGTCCGGGACAGCGTACTTGAACTATGGCTACACCTTC; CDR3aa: CASSLSGTAYLNYGYTF
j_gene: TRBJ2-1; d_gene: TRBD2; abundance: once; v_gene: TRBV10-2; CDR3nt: TGCGCCAGCAGACTACTAGCGGGAGTAGAGGATGAGCAGTTCTTC; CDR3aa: CASRLLAGVEDEQFF
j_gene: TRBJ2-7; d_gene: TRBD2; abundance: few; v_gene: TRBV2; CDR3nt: TGTGCCAGCAGTACCCTTGGCGGGGGGGAGTACGAGCAGTACTTC; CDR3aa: CASSTLGGGEYEQYF
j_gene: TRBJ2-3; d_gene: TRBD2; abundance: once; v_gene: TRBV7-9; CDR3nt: TGTGCCAGCAGCCCCCTCGCGGGGGGGACAGATACGCAGTATTTT; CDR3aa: CASSPLAGGTDTQYF